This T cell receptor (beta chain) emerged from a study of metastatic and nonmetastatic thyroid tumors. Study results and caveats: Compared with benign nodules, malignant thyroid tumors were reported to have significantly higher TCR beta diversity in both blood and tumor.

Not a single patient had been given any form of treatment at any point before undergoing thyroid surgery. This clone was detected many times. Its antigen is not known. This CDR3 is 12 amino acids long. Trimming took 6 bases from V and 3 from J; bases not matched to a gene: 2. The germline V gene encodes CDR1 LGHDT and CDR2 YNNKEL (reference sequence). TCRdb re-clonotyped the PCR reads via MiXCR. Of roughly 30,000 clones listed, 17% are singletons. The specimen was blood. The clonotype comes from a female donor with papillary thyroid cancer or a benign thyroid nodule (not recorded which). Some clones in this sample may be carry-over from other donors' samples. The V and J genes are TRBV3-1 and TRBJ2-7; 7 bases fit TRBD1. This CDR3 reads CASSGDSYEQYF. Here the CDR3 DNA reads TGTGCCAGCAGTGGGGACAGCTACGAGCAGTACTTC.